Listed below are T cell receptor beta chains from one sample, sequenced in a study of vaccination and CD4 T cells after COVID-19. Via MiXCR, TCRdb re-called the PCR reads, giving one row per CDR3 protein. The data contain over 6,500 distinct CDR3 sequences, less than 85% of them singletons. Their specific antigens are unknown. Sequencing used CD4+ T cells from blood, cultured in vitro. The receptors stem from a human donor who had recovered from COVID-19. CDR3s include the opening cysteine and the closing phenylalanine or tryptophan. D genes are given only for firm matches. Size is omitted from some rows. Given values are once, few, many or a class for expanded clones.

size | J | D | V | CDR3 | DNA
- | TRBJ1-1 | TRBD1 | TRBV10-1 | CASSDGTAMNTEAFF | TGCGCCAGCAGTGACGGGACAGCGATGAACACTGAAGCTTTCTTT
few | TRBJ2-2 | - | TRBV20-1 | CSAREGSTNTGELFF | TGCAGTGCTAGAGAGGGCAGCACGAACACCGGGGAGCTGTTTTTT
few | TRBJ1-5 | TRBD1 | TRBV27 | CASSRDSFTPQHF | TGTGCCAGCAGTAGGGACAGCTTCACGCCCCAGCATTTT
- | TRBJ1-1 | - | TRBV30 | CAWSRGGEAFF | TGTGCCTGGAGTCGCGGGGGCGAAGCTTTCTTT
- | TRBJ1-2 | TRBD1 | TRBV29-1 | CSVPSGGGYGYTF | TGCAGCGTCCCGTCAGGGGGTGGTTATGGCTACACCTTC
- | TRBJ1-1 | TRBD1 | TRBV10-1 | CASGQGGTEAFF | TGCGCCAGCGGACAGGGGGGGACTGAAGCTTTCTTT
few | TRBJ1-1 | - | TRBV29-1 | CSVEGTSGGRDTEAFF | TGCAGCGTTGAGGGCACATCGGGAGGGAGGGACACTGAAGCTTTCTTT
few | TRBJ1-6 | - | TRBV20-1 | CSARDQVGSPLHF | TGCAGTGCTAGAGATCAGGTTGGATCACCCCTCCACTTT
- | TRBJ1-5 | - | TRBV12-3/TRBV12-4 | CASSSSQGYQPQHF | TGTGCCAGCAGTAGCTCACAGGGATATCAGCCCCAGCATTTT
- | TRBJ2-3 | TRBD2 | TRBV5-1 | CASSFSGETDTQYF | TGCGCCAGCAGCTTCAGCGGGGAAACAGATACGCAGTATTTT
- | TRBJ2-1 | TRBD2 | TRBV20-1 | CSARVAGGVDEQFF | TGCAGTGCTAGAGTAGCGGGGGGAGTCGATGAGCAGTTCTTC
- | TRBJ2-1 | TRBD2 | TRBV7-2 | CASSRLAGGPYEQFF | TGTGCCAGCAGCCGTCTAGCGGGGGGGCCCTATGAGCAGTTCTTC
once | TRBJ1-2 | - | TRBV15 | CATSRETAASNYGYTF | TGTGCCACCAGCAGAGAGACAGCTGCTTCCAACTATGGCTACACCTTC
- | TRBJ1-6 | - | TRBV25-1 | CASSRGGYGNSPLHF | TGTGCCAGCAGTAGGGGCGGGTACGGGAATTCACCCCTCCACTTT
- | TRBJ2-1 | TRBD2 | TRBV5-1 | CASSLGGLAGTYNEQFF | TGCGCCAGCAGCTTGGGAGGACTAGCGGGGACCTACAATGAGCAGTTCTTC
- | TRBJ2-7 | - | TRBV6-1 | CAIRLVGVGEQYF | TGTGCCATCCGGCTCGTGGGGGTAGGCGAGCAGTACTTC
few | TRBJ2-1 | TRBD2 | TRBV20-1 | CSARDRKPSGGTSSYNEQFF | TGCAGTGCTAGAGATCGTAAGCCTAGCGGGGGGACGAGCTCCTACAATGAGCAGTTCTTC
few | TRBJ1-5 | - | TRBV2 | CASSPWSNQPQHF | TGTGCCAGCAGTCCTTGGAGCAATCAGCCCCAGCATTTT
few | TRBJ1-2 | - | TRBV20-1 | CSARALANYGYTF | TGCAGTGCCCGGGCCCTAGCTAACTATGGCTACACCTTC
- | TRBJ2-7 | TRBD1 | TRBV6-5 | CASSYSRQGPYEQYF | TGTGCCAGCAGTTACTCGCGACAGGGGCCCTACGAGCAGTACTTC
few | TRBJ1-2 | TRBD1 | TRBV12-3/TRBV12-4 | CASSLDDRVWGYTF | TGTGCCAGCAGTTTAGACGACAGGGTATGGGGCTACACCTTC
- | TRBJ2-1 | TRBD2 | TRBV7-8 | CASSLPASGGDNEQFF | TGTGCCAGCAGCCTCCCGGCCAGCGGGGGGGACAATGAGCAGTTCTTC
- | TRBJ2-6 | - | TRBV7-9 | CAREAASGANVLTF | TGTGCCAGAGAGGCGGCCTCTGGGGCCAACGTCCTGACTTTC
- | TRBJ1-2 | - | TRBV21-1 | CASSRNIWGDNGYTF | TGTGCCAGCAGTCGTAATATATGGGGAGATAATGGCTACACCTTC
- | TRBJ1-1 | TRBD1 | TRBV20-1 | CSARDRQGYNTEAFF | TGCAGTGCTAGAGATCGACAGGGCTACAATACTGAAGCTTTCTTT
- | TRBJ2-2 | - | TRBV7-7 | CASSPNWGSGELFF | TGTGCCAGCAGCCCCAACTGGGGCTCCGGGGAGCTGTTTTTT
few | TRBJ1-1 | - | TRBV20-1 | CSARSPPEEAFF | TGCAGTGCTAGATCGCCCCCAGAAGAAGCTTTCTTT
once | TRBJ1-1 | - | TRBV6-1 | CASSGEMSTEAFF | TGTGCCAGCTCCGGGGAGATGAGCACTGAAGCTTTCTTT
- | TRBJ1-2 | - | TRBV5-4 | CASSLDIATYGYTF | TGTGCCAGCAGCTTGGATATTGCGACCTATGGCTACACCTTC
- | TRBJ2-7 | TRBD1 | TRBV7-2 | CASSLNPGTGNEQYF | TGTGCCAGCAGCTTAAATCCCGGGACAGGGAACGAGCAGTACTTC
- | TRBJ1-2 | - | TRBV6-5 | CASSYSMAKGRNGYTF | TGTGCCAGCAGTTACTCTATGGCGAAAGGGAGAAATGGCTACACCTTC
- | TRBJ1-6 | - | TRBV6-5 | CASSYSIRAPLRSPLHF | TGTGCCAGCAGTTACTCGATTAGGGCCCCTCTTAGATCACCCCTCCACTTT
- | TRBJ1-2 | TRBD1 | TRBV4-2 | CASSQELGFDREYGYTF | TGTGCCAGCAGCCAAGAGTTAGGGTTTGACAGGGAATATGGCTACACCTTC
- | TRBJ2-7 | - | TRBV6-1 | CASSRTAYEQYF | TGTGCCAGCAGTAGGACGGCCTACGAGCAGTACTTC
- | TRBJ2-7 | TRBD2 | TRBV3-1 | CASSQGGGEQYF | TGTGCCAGCAGCCAAGGGGGGGGCGAGCAGTACTTC
- | TRBJ1-2 | - | TRBV27 | CASKADGWRSGYTF | TGTGCCAGCAAGGCCGACGGCTGGAGGTCAGGCTACACCTTC
- | TRBJ1-5 | TRBD1 | TRBV19 | CASSVGQSNQPQHF | TGTGCCAGTAGTGTGGGACAGAGCAATCAGCCCCAGCATTTT
- | TRBJ2-3 | - | TRBV24-1 | CATSDLGTRDTQYF | TGTGCCACCAGTGACCTTGGGACCCGAGATACGCAGTATTTT
- | TRBJ2-7 | - | TRBV7-3 | CASSPTGLYEQYF | TGTGCCAGCAGCCCAACAGGGCTCTACGAGCAGTACTTC
- | TRBJ1-5 | - | TRBV30 | CAFTPTVDQPQHF | TGTGCCTTTACTCCTACCGTCGATCAGCCCCAGCATTTT
- | TRBJ1-4 | - | TRBV20-1 | CSARGTVNEKLFF | TGCAGTGCTAGAGGGACGGTTAATGAAAAACTGTTTTTT
- | TRBJ1-1 | - | TRBV10-2 | CASSERQDAKAFF | TGCGCCAGCAGTGAGCGGCAGGACGCGAAGGCTTTCTTT
once | TRBJ1-2 | TRBD1 | TRBV7-9 | CASSPGPETGPRLTF | TGTGCCAGCAGCCCAGGACCTGAGACAGGGCCCCGGTTGACCTTC
- | TRBJ1-5 | - | TRBV6-5 | CASSYTPYSNQPQHF | TGTGCCAGCAGTTACACCCCCTATAGCAATCAGCCCCAGCATTTT
- | TRBJ2-1 | TRBD2 | TRBV12-3/TRBV12-4 | CASTASGGAYNEQFF | TGTGCCAGCACCGCTAGCGGGGGGGCCTACAATGAGCAGTTCTTC
- | TRBJ1-6 | - | TRBV4-3 | CASSQDVDSSPLHF | TGCGCCAGCAGCCAAGACGTAGACTCTTCACCCCTCCACTTT
- | TRBJ1-6 | TRBD1 | TRBV5-6 | CASSLFGTGASSPLHF | TGTGCCAGCAGCTTGTTTGGGACAGGGGCTAGTTCACCCCTCCACTTT
- | TRBJ1-1 | TRBD1 | TRBV5-1 | CASSPGLDRGPNTEAFF | TGCGCCAGCAGCCCAGGTCTGGACAGGGGACCGAACACTGAAGCTTTCTTT
few | TRBJ1-2 | - | TRBV11-2 | CASSPSHSNYGYTF | TGTGCCAGCAGCCCCAGCCATTCTAACTATGGCTACACCTTC
- | TRBJ1-5 | - | TRBV19 | CASSPRNWAQHF | TGTGCCAGTAGTCCAAGGAATTGGGCCCAGCATTTT
once | TRBJ1-6 | - | TRBV20-1 | CSATEPPLHF | TGCAGTGCTACCGAGCCACCCCTCCACTTT
few | TRBJ1-2 | TRBD1 | TRBV6-1 | CASSPTGGLNYGYTF | TGTGCCAGCAGTCCGACAGGGGGGCTTAACTATGGCTACACCTTC
- | TRBJ1-1 | - | TRBV7-9 | CASSFMPARADTEAFF | TGTGCCAGCAGCTTCATGCCAGCAAGAGCGGACACTGAAGCTTTCTTT
- | TRBJ2-2 | TRBD1 | TRBV6-1 | CASTLDRAGELFF | TGTGCCAGCACCTTAGACAGGGCCGGGGAGCTGTTTTTT
- | TRBJ1-2 | - | TRBV19 | CASSIGTANYGYTF | TGTGCCAGTAGTATAGGGACGGCCAACTATGGCTACACCTTC
- | TRBJ2-5 | - | TRBV7-2 | CASSVLGLQETQYF | TGTGCCAGCAGCGTTCTCGGGTTACAAGAGACCCAGTACTTC
- | TRBJ1-5 | - | TRBV19 | CASMKFGQGGQPQHF | TGTGCCAGTATGAAGTTCGGGCAGGGCGGTCAGCCCCAGCATTTT
- | TRBJ1-3 | - | TRBV7-2 | CASNTLAGNTIYF | TGTGCCAGCAATACTTTGGCTGGAAACACCATATATTTT
- | TRBJ1-3 | - | TRBV7-9 | CGSGNTIYF | TGCGGCTCTGGAAACACCATATATTTT